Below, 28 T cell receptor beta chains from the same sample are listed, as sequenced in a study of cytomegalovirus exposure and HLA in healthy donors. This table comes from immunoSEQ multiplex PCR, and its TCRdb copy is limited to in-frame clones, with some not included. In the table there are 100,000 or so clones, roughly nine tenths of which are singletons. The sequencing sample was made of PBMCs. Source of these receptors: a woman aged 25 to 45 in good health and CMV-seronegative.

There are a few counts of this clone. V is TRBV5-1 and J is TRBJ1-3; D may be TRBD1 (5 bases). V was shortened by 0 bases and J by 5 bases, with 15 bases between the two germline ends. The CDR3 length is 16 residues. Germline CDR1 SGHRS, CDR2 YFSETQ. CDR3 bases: TGCGCCAGCAGCTTGGAAGCGAGGGGCGGGAGAAACACCATATATTTT. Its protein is CASSLEARGGRNTIYF.

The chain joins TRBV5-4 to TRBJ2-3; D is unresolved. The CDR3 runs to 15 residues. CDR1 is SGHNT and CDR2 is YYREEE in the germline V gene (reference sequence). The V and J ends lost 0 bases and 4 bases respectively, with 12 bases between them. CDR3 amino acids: CASSLDSSFPDTQYF. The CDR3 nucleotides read TGTGCCAGCAGCTTGGATTCGAGTTTTCCAGATACGCAGTATTTT. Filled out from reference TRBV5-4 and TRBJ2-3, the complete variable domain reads ETGVTQSPTHLIKTRGQQVTLRCSSQSGHNTVSWYQQALGQGPQFIFQYYREEENGRGNFPPRFSGLQFPNYSSELNVNALELDDSALYLCASSLDSSFPDTQYFGPGTRLTVL.

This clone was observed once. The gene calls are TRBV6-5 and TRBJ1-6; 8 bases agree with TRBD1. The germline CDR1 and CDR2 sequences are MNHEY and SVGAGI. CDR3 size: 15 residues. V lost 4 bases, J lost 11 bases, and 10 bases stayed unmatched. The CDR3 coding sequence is TGTGCCAGCAGTTTCATGACAGGGGACTTTGCACCCCTCCACTTT. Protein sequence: CASSFMTGDFAPLHF.

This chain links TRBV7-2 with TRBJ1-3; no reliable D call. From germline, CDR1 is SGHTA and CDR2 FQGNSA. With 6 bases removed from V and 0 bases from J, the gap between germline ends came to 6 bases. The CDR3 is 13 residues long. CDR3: CASSTASGNTIYF. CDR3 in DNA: TGTGCCAGCAGTACAGCCTCTGGAAACACCATATATTTT.

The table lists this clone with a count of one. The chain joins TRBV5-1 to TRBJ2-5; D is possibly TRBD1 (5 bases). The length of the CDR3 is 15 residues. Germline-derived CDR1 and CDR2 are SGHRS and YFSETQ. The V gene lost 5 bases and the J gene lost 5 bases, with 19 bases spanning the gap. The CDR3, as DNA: TGCGCCAGCAGTTTTACAGGCCAGGGTATTGAGACCCAGTACTTC. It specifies CASSFTGQGIETQYF. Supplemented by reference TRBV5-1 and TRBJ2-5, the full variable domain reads KAGVTQTPRYLIKTRGQQVTLSCSPISGHRSVSWYQQTPGQGLQFLFEYFSETQRNKGNFPGRFSGRQFSNSRSEMNVSTLELGDSALYLCASSFTGQGIETQYFGPGTRLLVL.

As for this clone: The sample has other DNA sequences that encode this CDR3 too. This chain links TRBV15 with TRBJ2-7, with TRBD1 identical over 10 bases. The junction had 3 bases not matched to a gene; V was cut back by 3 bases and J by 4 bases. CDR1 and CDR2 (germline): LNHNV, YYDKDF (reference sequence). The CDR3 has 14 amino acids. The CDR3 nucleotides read TGTGCCACCAGCAGGGCGGGACAGGGGTACGAGCAGTACTTC. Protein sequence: CATSRAGQGYEQYF.

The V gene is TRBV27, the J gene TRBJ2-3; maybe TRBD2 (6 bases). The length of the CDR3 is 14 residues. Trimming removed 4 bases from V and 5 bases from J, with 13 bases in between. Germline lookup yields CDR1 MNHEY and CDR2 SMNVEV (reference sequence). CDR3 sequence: CASSYGIGRDTQYF. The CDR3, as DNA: TGTGCCAGCAGTTACGGGATCGGGAGAGATACGCAGTATTTT.

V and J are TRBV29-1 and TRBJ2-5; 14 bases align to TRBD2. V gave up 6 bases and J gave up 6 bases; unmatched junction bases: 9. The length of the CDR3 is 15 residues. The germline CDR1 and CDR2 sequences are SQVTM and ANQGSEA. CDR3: CSVERGTSGSQTQYF. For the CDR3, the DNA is TGCAGCGTCGAACGCGGGACTAGCGGGAGTCAGACCCAGTACTTC.

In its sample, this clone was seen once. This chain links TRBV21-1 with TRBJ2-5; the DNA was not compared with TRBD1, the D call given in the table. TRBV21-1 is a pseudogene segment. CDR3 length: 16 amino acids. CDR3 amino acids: CASSKGPRGPVETQYF. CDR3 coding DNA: TGTGCCAGCAGCAAAGGTCCCAGGGGGCCTGTGGAGACCCAGTACTTC.

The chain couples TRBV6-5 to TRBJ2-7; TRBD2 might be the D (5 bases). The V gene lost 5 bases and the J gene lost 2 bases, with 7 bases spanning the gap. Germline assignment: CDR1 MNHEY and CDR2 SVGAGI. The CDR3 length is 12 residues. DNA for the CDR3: TGTGCCAGCAGTCGGGGAGCCTACGAGCAGTACTTC. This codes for CASSRGAYEQYF.

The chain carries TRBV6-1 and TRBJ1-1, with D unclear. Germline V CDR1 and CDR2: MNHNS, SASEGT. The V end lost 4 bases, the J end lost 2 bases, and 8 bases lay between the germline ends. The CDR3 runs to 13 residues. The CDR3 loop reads CASSGRLNTEAFF. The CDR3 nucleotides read TGTGCCAGCAGTGGGAGGTTAAACACTGAAGCTTTCTTT.

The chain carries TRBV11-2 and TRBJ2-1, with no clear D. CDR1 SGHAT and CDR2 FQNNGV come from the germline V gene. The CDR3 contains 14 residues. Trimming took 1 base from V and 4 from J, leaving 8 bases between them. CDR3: CASSLGALYNEQFF. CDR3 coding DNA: TGTGCCAGCAGCTTAGGGGCACTGTACAATGAGCAGTTCTTC.

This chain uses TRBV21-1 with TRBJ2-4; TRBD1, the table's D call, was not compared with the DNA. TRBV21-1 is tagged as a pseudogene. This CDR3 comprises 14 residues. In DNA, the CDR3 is TGTGCCAGCAGCATAGGGACAGCCGTGGACATTCAGTACTTC. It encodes CASSIGTAVDIQYF.

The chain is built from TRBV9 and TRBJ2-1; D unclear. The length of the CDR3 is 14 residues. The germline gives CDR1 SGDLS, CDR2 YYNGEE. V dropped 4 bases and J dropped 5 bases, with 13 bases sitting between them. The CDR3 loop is CASSLQTGNNEQFF. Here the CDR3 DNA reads TGTGCCAGCAGCCTACAGACCGGTAACAATGAGCAGTTCTTC. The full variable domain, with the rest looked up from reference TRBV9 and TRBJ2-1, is DSGVTQTPKHLITATGQRVTLRCSPRSGDLSVYWYQQSLDQGLQFLIQYYNGEERAKGNILERFSAQQFPDLHSELNLSSLELGDSALYFCASSLQTGNNEQFFGPGTRLTVL.

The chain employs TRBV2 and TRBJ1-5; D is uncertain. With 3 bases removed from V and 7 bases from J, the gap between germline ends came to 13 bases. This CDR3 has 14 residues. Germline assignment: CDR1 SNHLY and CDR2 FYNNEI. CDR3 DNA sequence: TGTGCCAGCAGTGATAGGGAGGATCGGCAGCCCCAGCATTTT. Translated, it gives CASSDREDRQPQHF.

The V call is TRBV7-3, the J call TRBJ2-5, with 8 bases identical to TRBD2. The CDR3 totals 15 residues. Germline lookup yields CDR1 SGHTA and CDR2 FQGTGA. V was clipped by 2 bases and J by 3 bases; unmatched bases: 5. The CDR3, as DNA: TGTGCCAGCAGCTTATCGGGGGGGACGGAAGAGACCCAGTACTTC. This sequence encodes CASSLSGGTEETQYF.

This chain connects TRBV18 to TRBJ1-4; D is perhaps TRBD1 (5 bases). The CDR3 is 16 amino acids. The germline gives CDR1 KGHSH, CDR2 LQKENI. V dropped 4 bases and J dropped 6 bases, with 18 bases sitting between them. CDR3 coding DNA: TGTGCCAGCTCACATTTCAAAAGGGGAGGAGATGAAAAACTGTTTTTT. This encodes CASSHFKRGGDEKLFF.

The CDR3 region is CASKGGGGNQPQHF. As DNA, the CDR3 is TGTGCCAGCAAGGGGGGAGGGGGCAATCAGCCCCAGCATTTT. The chain uses TRBV2 and TRBJ1-5, with D perhaps matching TRBD1 (6 bases). The germline V gene has CDR1 SNHLY and CDR2 FYNNEI. This CDR3 contains 14 residues. The germline V and J ends were trimmed by 7 bases and 2 bases, with 12 bases remaining between them.

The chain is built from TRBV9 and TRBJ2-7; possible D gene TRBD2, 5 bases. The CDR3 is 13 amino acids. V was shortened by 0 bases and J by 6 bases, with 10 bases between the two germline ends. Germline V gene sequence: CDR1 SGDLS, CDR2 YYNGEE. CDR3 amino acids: CASSVGVGGEQYF. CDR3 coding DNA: TGTGCCAGCAGCGTAGGGGTCGGAGGCGAGCAGTACTTC.

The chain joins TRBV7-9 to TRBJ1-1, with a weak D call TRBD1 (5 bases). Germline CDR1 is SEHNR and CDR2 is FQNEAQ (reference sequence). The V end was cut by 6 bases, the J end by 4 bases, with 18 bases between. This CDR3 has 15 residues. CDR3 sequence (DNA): TGTGCCAGCAGTTGGAAAGGGAGGGGATCCACTGAAGCTTTCTTT. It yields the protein CASSWKGRGSTEAFF.

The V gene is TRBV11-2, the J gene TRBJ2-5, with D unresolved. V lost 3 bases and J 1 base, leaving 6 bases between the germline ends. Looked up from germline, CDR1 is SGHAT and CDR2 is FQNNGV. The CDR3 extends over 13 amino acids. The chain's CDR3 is CASSFGSQETQYF. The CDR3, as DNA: TGTGCCAGCAGCTTTGGCAGCCAAGAGACCCAGTACTTC.

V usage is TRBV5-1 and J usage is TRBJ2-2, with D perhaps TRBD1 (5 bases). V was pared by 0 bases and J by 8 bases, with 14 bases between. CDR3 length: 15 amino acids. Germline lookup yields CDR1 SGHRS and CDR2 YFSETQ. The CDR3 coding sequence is TGCGCCAGCAGCTTGGGAGACAGCATAATTGGGGAGCTGTTTTTT. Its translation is CASSLGDSIIGELFF.

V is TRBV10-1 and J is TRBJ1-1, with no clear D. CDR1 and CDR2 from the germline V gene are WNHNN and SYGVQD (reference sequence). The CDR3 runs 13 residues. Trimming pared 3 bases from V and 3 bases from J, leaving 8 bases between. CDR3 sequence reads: CASSDGRDTEAFF. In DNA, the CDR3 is TGCGCCAGCAGTGACGGGAGAGACACTGAAGCTTTCTTT.

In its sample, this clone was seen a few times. For the CDR3, the DNA is TGTGCCAGTAGTGGGAACCGGGACAGGGGCGGGTGGAATACGCAGTATTTT. It yields the protein CASSGNRDRGGWNTQYF. The chain joins TRBV19 to TRBJ2-3; 10 nucleotides agree with TRBD1. CDR1 and CDR2 (germline): LNHDA, SQIVND (reference sequence). With 5 bases clipped from V and 7 bases from J, the junction kept 15 bases outside the gene matches. CDR3 length equals 17 residues.

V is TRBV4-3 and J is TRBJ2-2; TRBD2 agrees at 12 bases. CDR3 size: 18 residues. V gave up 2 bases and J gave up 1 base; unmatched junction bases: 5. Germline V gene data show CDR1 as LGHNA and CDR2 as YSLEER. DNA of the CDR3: TGCGCCAGCAGCCAAAGACTAGCGGGAGTCGGGAACACCGGGGAGCTGTTTTTT. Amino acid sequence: CASSQRLAGVGNTGELFF.

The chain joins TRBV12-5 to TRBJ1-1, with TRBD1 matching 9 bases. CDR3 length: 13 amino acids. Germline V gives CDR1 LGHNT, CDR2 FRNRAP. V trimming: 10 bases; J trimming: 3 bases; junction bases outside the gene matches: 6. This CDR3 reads CATRRTGDTEAFF. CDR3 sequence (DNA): TGTGCTACGCGCCGGACAGGGGACACTGAAGCTTTCTTT.

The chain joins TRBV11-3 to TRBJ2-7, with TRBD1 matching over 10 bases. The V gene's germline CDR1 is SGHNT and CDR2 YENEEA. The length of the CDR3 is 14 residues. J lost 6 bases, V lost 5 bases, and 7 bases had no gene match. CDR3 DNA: TGTGCCAGCAGCCCCGGTGGGACAGGGGTCGAGCAGTACTTC. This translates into CASSPGGTGVEQYF.

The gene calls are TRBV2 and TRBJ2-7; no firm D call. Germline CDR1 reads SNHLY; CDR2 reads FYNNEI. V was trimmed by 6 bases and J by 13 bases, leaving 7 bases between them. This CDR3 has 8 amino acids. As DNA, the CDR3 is TGTGCCAGCAGCCACAGATACTTC. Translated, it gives CASSHRYF.